These 28 T cell receptor beta chains came from one sample sequenced in a study of blood T cell repertoires in COVID-19. Assay: immunoSEQ multiplex PCR; the TCRdb copy retains only in-frame clones and omits some. The sample has roughly 130,000 clones; roughly 75% are singletons. Source material: peripheral blood. All receptors come from a man in his fifties or sixties with active or convalescent COVID-19.

The V call is TRBV18, the J call TRBJ1-6; TRBD1 matches at 8 bases. The junction had 10 bases not matched to a gene; V was cut back by 8 bases and J by 10 bases. CDR3 length: 14 residues. CDR1 and CDR2 (germline): KGHSH, LQKENI. The CDR3 DNA follows: TGTGCCAGCGGGGGACAGGTTCCAGACTCACCCCTCCACTTT. This codes for CASGGQVPDSPLHF.

The CDR3 nucleotides are TGTGCCAGCAGCTTCCCTAGCGGGACTGGCACAGATACGCAGTATTTT. Translation: CASSFPSGTGTDTQYF. This chain uses TRBV7-2 with TRBJ2-3, with TRBD2 matching over 9 bases. The germline CDR1 and CDR2 sequences are SGHTA and FQGNSA. V was pared by 3 bases and J by 1 base, with 5 bases of the junction left unmatched. The CDR3 sequence is 16 residues long.

This chain uses TRBV28 with TRBJ1-1; D is perhaps TRBD1 (5 bases). CDR1 is MDHEN and CDR2 is SYDVKM in the germline V gene. The CDR3 covers 17 residues. V was pared by 3 bases and J by 0 bases, with 17 bases between. The CDR3 spells CASSLGSGVPMNTEAFF. DNA of the CDR3: TGTGCCAGCAGTTTGGGATCGGGGGTCCCTATGAACACTGAAGCTTTCTTT.

The V and J genes are TRBV24-1 and TRBJ1-4; D is unclear. The CDR3 spans 13 residues. V was cut by 2 bases and J by 8 bases, with 8 bases left in between. Germline lookup yields CDR1 KGHDR and CDR2 SFDVKD. The CDR3 sequence is CATSDSPPEKLFF. DNA of the CDR3: TGTGCCACCAGTGATTCCCCCCCGGAAAAACTGTTTTTT.

The rearrangement links TRBV6-4 to TRBJ2-5, with 7 bases matching TRBD1. Germline V CDR1 and CDR2: MRHNA, SNTAGT. The CDR3 has 17 amino acids. V gave up 6 bases and J gave up 9 bases; unmatched junction bases: 22. The CDR3 DNA is TGTGCCAGCAGCGCCATACTGACAGGGACCTCCTATTTGTCCCAGTACTTC. Translated: CASSAILTGTSYLSQYF.

The chain has TRBV11-3 and TRBJ2-5, with TRBD2 matching 8 bases. CDR3 size: 15 residues. Unmatched junction bases numbered 10, after V lost 5 bases and J lost 5 bases. Germline CDR1 reads SGHNT; CDR2 reads YENEEA. The CDR3 region is CASSHRARGAETQYF. The CDR3 DNA reads TGTGCCAGCAGCCATAGGGCGCGGGGGGCCGAGACCCAGTACTTC.

The chain carries TRBV5-6 and TRBJ2-7; 11 nucleotides match TRBD1. Germline assignment: CDR1 SGHDT and CDR2 YYEEEE. V lost 4 bases and J lost 5; bases outside the gene matches: 8. This CDR3 region has 15 residues. The CDR3 DNA reads TGTGCCAGCAGCCACACCGGGACAGGGGGACACGAGCAGTACTTC. Its translation is CASSHTGTGGHEQYF. The entire variable domain, with the rest obtained from reference TRBV5-6 and TRBJ2-7, is as follows: DAGVTQSPTHLIKTRGQQVTLRCSPKSGHDTVSWYQQALGQGPQFIFQYYEEEERQRGNFPDRFSGHQFPNYSSELNVNALLLGDSALYLCASSHTGTGGHEQYFGPGTRLTVT.

The chain couples TRBV5-5 to TRBJ2-3; D is perhaps TRBD1 (6 bases). Germline CDR1 SGHKS, CDR2 YYEKEE (reference sequence). CDR3 length: 15 residues. Trimming shortened V by 3 bases and J by 4 bases, and 15 bases separated the two germline ends. Here the CDR3 DNA reads TGTGCCAGCAGCTCCGAGGGGGTGGTGGCAGATACGCAGTATTTT. As protein: CASSSEGVVADTQYF.

This chain joins TRBV19 and TRBJ1-6; weak D call: TRBD1 (5 bases). Germline V gene data show CDR1 as LNHDA and CDR2 as SQIVND (reference sequence). Between the trimmed V and J ends, which lost 4 bases and 9 bases, there was a span of 13 bases. This CDR3 has 14 amino acids. CDR3 protein: CASSTRRAGSPLHF. The CDR3 DNA reads as TGTGCCAGTAGTACCCGCAGGGCTGGTTCACCCCTCCACTTT.

V usage is TRBV25-1 and J usage is TRBJ2-1; D is perhaps TRBD2 (8 bases). This CDR3 is built from 15 residues. Trimming stripped 0 bases from V and 12 bases from J, with 18 bases between. Per germline, CDR1 MGHDK and CDR2 SYGVNS. The CDR3 region has the DNA TGTGCCAGCAGTGAATACGGGAGGGGGCGACAGTGGCAGTTCTTC. Translating it yields CASSEYGRGRQWQFF.

This chain uses TRBV3-1 (or the pseudogene TRBV3-2) with TRBJ2-3; possible D gene TRBD2, 5 bases. Deletions cut 4 bases from V and 4 bases from J, with 12 bases between. The CDR3 contains 14 residues. CDR1 LGHDT and CDR2 YNNKEL come from the germline V gene (reference sequence). The CDR3 DNA is TGTGCCAGCAGCCCACAAAGGAGGTCAGATACGCAGTATTTT. This encodes CASSPQRRSDTQYF.

The gene calls are TRBV5-6 and TRBJ1-4, with 7 bases that match TRBD1. The germline gives CDR1 SGHDT, CDR2 YYEEEE. The CDR3 contains 15 residues. J lost 4 bases, V lost 0 bases, and 3 bases had no gene match. CDR3 sequence (DNA): TGTGCCAGCAGCTTGGTGACAGGGCATAATGAAAAACTGTTTTTT. Its protein is CASSLVTGHNEKLFF. The variable domain in full, completed from reference TRBV5-6 and TRBJ1-4, reads DAGVTQSPTHLIKTRGQQVTLRCSPKSGHDTVSWYQQALGQGPQFIFQYYEEEERQRGNFPDRFSGHQFPNYSSELNVNALLLGDSALYLCASSLVTGHNEKLFFGSGTQLSVL.

The chain links TRBV10-3 to TRBJ2-5; 11 bases agree with TRBD2. Looked up from germline, CDR1 is ENHRY and CDR2 is SYGVKD. The CDR3 length is 15 residues. Trimming removed 3 bases from V and 4 bases from J; junction bases left unmatched: 4. The CDR3 here is CAISDRLAGGETQYF. The CDR3 DNA sequence: TGTGCCATCAGTGACCGCCTAGCGGGAGGAGAGACCCAGTACTTC.

The gene calls are TRBV7-3 and TRBJ2-6; possibly TRBD2 for D (5 bases). Trimming took off 5 bases at V and 2 bases at J, with 10 bases between the two ends. This CDR3 contains 15 residues. Germline-derived CDR1 and CDR2 are SGHTA and FQGTGA. The CDR3 nucleotides are TGTGCCAGCAGCCCGCCCGGGACTGGGGCCAACGTCCTGACTTTC. Translation: CASSPPGTGANVLTF.

CDR3 region: CASSVVRDSLYGYTF. The CDR3 DNA reads TGTGCCAGCAGCGTAGTTCGGGACAGCTTATATGGCTACACCTTC. The chain combines TRBV9 with TRBJ1-2; 7 bases are shared with TRBD1. CDR1 SGDLS and CDR2 YYNGEE come from the germline V gene. CDR3 length: 15 amino acids. The ends lost 0 bases at V and 5 bases at J; junction bases unmatched: 7.

This chain links TRBV28 with TRBJ2-7, with 7 bases matching TRBD2. This CDR3 contains 14 residues. V gave up 5 bases and J gave up 3 bases; unmatched junction bases: 7. Per the germline V gene, CDR1 is MDHEN and CDR2 is SYDVKM. In nucleotides, the CDR3 is TGTGCCAGCAGTCCTACCAGGGAGGGCTACGAGCAGTACTTC. Amino acid sequence: CASSPTREGYEQYF. Full variable domain (remainder filled in from reference TRBV28 and TRBJ2-7): DVKVTQSSRYLVKRTGEKVFLECVQDMDHENMFWYRQDPGLGLRLIYFSYDVKMKEKGDIPEGYSVSREKKERFSLILESASTNQTSMYLCASSPTREGYEQYFGPGTRLTVT.

The chain uses TRBV3-1 (or the pseudogene TRBV3-2) and TRBJ2-7, with 8 bases identical to TRBD1. CDR3 length: 15 residues. From germline, CDR1 is LGHDT and CDR2 YNNKEL (reference sequence). J gave up 4 bases and V 0 bases, and 5 bases lay outside the gene matches. CDR3 DNA: TGTGCCAGCAGCCAAGAGATCCAGGGGGCGTACGAGCAGTACTTC. This translates into CASSQEIQGAYEQYF.

This clone has only a few counts. J is TRBJ2-7 and V is TRBV5-6; D is perhaps TRBD2 (6 bases). Germline-derived CDR1 and CDR2 are SGHDT and YYEEEE. This CDR3 is built from 13 residues. The V gene lost 4 bases and the J gene lost 2 bases, with 10 bases spanning the gap. In DNA form, the CDR3 reads TGTGCCAGCAGCCTCAGGACTACCTACGAGCAGTACTTC. Its protein is CASSLRTTYEQYF.

CDR3 residues: CASSHSLAVLNTGELFF. Here the CDR3 DNA reads TGCGCCAGCAGCCACTCACTAGCGGTTCTTAACACCGGGGAGCTGTTTTTT. The V and J genes are TRBV4-3 and TRBJ2-2; 8 bases agree with TRBD2. The CDR3 totals 17 residues. Germline values: CDR1 LGHNA, CDR2 YSLEER. The V and J ends lost 3 bases and 2 bases, in that order; junction bases with no gene match: 8.

V is TRBV4-3 and J is TRBJ1-2, with TRBD1 matching 7 bases. The germline gives CDR1 LGHNA, CDR2 YSLEER. CDR3 length: 13 amino acids. V lost 5 bases, J lost 2 bases, and 2 bases stayed unmatched. The CDR3: CASSSGQNYGYTF. The CDR3 DNA reads TGCGCCAGCAGCTCGGGACAGAACTATGGCTACACCTTC.

The chain combines TRBV20-1 with TRBJ2-3, with TRBD2 matching over 8 bases. The CDR3 is 16 amino acids. The J segment lost 0 bases and the V segment lost 3 bases, leaving 8 bases of the junction unmatched. CDR1 and CDR2 from the germline V gene are DFQATT and SNEGSKA (reference sequence). In nucleotides, the CDR3 is TGCAGTGCTAGTAGGTCTAGCGGGCAGAGCACAGATACGCAGTATTTT. This sequence encodes CSASRSSGQSTDTQYF.

This clone was observed a few times. The J gene is TRBJ2-2, the V gene TRBV7-2; no reliable D call. The CDR3 length is 14 residues. Germline V gene data show CDR1 as SGHTA and CDR2 as FQGNSA. V was cut by 6 bases and J by 4 bases, with 12 bases left in between. CDR3 bases: TGTGCCAGCAGGGTGGCGGTACCCACCGGGGAGCTGTTTTTT. It is translated as CASRVAVPTGELFF.

DNA of the CDR3: TGTGCCAGCAGTTTATTTCCTCTACCAGCCAAAAACATTCAGTACTTC. As protein: CASSLFPLPAKNIQYF. This chain uses TRBV28 with TRBJ2-4; D is unclear. Germline CDR1 is MDHEN and CDR2 is SYDVKM. This CDR3 comprises 16 residues. With 1 base removed from V and 0 bases from J, the gap between germline ends came to 10 bases.

The rearrangement links TRBV4-2 to TRBJ2-3; D might be TRBD2 (6 bases). The CDR3 loop spans 16 amino acids. Trimming took 0 bases from V and 1 from J, leaving 11 bases between them. Per germline, CDR1 LGHNA and CDR2 YNFKEQ. In nucleotides, the CDR3 is TGTGCCAGCAGCCAAGATCTAGCGAGTGGCACAGATACGCAGTATTTT. As protein: CASSQDLASGTDTQYF.

The chain has TRBV7-9 and TRBJ2-7, with 11 bases identical to TRBD1. Trimming at V came to 4 bases and at J to 2 bases, leaving 10 bases not matched to a gene. The germline V gene has CDR1 SEHNR and CDR2 FQNEAQ (reference sequence). The CDR3 runs to 17 residues. Here the CDR3 DNA reads TGTGCCAGCAGCTACGCACGGGGGACAGGGGGTACCTACGAGCAGTACTTC. Protein product: CASSYARGTGGTYEQYF.

The chain recombines TRBV28 with TRBJ2-7; 14 nucleotides agree with TRBD2. V gave up 5 bases and J gave up 2 bases; unmatched junction bases: 8. Germline values: CDR1 MDHEN, CDR2 SYDVKM. The CDR3 is made up of 17 amino acids. CDR3 region: CASSPGTSGSSAYEQYF. The CDR3 DNA follows: TGTGCCAGCAGTCCAGGGACTAGCGGGAGCTCGGCCTACGAGCAGTACTTC.

This rearrangement joins TRBV10-3 to TRBJ1-1; D is unresolved. CDR1 is ENHRY and CDR2 is SYGVKD in the germline V gene. V was cut by 11 bases and J by 0 bases, with 25 bases left in between. The CDR3 length is 17 residues. CDR3 sequence reads: CAAGGFTDVRMNTEAFF. DNA for the CDR3: TGTGCCGCGGGAGGATTTACTGACGTCCGGATGAACACTGAAGCTTTCTTT.

V and J are TRBV4-2 and TRBJ1-4, with D perhaps matching TRBD1 (5 bases). The CDR3 spans 15 residues. Between the trimmed V and J ends, which lost 4 bases and 2 bases, there was a span of 11 bases. Germline loops: CDR1 LGHNA, CDR2 YNFKEQ. The CDR3 bases are TGTGCCAGCAGCCCCCGTGGGGGGACTAATGAAAAACTGTTTTTT. Translating it yields CASSPRGGTNEKLFF.